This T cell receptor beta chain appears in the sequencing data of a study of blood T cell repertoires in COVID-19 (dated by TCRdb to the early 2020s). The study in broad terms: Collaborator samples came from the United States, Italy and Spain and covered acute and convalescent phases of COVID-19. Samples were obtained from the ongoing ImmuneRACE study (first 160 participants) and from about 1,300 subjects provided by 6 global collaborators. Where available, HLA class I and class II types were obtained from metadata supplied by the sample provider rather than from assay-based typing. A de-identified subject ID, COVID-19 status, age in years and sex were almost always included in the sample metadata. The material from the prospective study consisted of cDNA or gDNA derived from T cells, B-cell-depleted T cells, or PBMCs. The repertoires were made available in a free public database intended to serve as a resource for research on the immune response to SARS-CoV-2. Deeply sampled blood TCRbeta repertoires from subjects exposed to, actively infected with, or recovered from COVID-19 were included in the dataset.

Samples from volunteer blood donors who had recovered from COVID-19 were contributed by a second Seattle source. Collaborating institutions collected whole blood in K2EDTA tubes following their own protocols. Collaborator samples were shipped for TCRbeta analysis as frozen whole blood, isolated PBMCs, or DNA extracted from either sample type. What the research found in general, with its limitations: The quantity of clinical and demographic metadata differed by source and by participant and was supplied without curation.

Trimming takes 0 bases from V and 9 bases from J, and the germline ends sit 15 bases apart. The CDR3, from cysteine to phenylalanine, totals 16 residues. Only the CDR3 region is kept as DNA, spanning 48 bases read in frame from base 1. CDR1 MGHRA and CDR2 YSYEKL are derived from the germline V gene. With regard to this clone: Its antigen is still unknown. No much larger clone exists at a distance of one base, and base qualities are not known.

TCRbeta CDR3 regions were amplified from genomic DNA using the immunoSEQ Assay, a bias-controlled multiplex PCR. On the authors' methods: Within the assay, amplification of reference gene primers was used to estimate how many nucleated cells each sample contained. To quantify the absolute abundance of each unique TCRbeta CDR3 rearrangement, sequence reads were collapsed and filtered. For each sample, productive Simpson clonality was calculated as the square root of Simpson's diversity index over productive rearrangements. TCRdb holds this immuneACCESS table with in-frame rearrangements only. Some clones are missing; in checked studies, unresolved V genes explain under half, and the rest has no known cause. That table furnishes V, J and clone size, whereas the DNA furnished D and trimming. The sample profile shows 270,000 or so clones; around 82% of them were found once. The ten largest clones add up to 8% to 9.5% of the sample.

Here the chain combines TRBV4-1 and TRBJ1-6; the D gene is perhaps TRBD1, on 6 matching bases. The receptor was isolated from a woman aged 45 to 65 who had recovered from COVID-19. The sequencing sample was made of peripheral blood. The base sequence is TGCGCCAGCAGCCAAGAAACAGGAATCAGGGGTTCACCCCTCCACTTT. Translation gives CASSQETGIRGSPLHF.